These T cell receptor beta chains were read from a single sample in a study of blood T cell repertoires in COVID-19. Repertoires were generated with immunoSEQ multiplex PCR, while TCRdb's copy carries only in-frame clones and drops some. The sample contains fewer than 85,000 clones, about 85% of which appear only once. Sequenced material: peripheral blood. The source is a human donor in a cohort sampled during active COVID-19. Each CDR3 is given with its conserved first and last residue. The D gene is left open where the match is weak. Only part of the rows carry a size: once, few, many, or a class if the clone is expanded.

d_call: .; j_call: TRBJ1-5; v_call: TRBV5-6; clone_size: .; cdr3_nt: TGTGCCAGCAGCTTCCAATCGGGCAATCAGCCCCAGCATTTT; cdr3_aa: CASSFQSGNQPQHF
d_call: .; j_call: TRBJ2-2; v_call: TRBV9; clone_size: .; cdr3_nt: TGTGCCAGCAGCGTAGTCGGCGGGGTGAACACCGGGGAGCTGTTTTTT; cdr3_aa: CASSVVGGVNTGELFF
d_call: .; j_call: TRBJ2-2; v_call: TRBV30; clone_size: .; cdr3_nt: TGTGCCTGGAGTGTTCAACGGACCGGGGAGCTGTTTTTT; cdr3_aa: CAWSVQRTGELFF
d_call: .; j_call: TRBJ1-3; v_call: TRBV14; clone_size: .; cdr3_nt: TGTGCCAGCAGCCGGCAACAGGCGATCTCTGGAAACACCATATATTTT; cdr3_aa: CASSRQQAISGNTIYF
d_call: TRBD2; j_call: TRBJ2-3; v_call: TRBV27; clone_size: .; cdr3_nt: TGTGCCAGCAGCCGAGTAGGACTAGCGGGGGGCGGCCCAGATACGCAGTATTTT; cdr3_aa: CASSRVGLAGGGPDTQYF
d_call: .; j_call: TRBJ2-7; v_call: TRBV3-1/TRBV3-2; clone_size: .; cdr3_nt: TGTGCCAGCAGCCAAGTTGACGCGGTCTCCTACGAGCAGTACTTC; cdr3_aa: CASSQVDAVSYEQYF
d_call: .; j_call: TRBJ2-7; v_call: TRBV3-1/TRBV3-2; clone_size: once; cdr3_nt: TGTGCCAGCAGCCAAGCTGGGGCGTCCTACGAGCAGTACTTC; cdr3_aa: CASSQAGASYEQYF
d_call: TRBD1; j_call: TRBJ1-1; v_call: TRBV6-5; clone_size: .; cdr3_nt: TGTGCCAGCAGTCCGGGACAGGGGGCGAACACTGAAGCTTTCTTT; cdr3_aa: CASSPGQGANTEAFF
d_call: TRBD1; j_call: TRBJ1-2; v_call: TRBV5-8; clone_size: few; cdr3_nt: TGTGCCAGCAGCGTCTTGACAGGGGAAGTCTATGGCTACACCTTC; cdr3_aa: CASSVLTGEVYGYTF
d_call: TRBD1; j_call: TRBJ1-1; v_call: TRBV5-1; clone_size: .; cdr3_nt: TGCGCCAGCAGCACCAGGGGGCGGGACACTGAAGCTTTCTTT; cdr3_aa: CASSTRGRDTEAFF
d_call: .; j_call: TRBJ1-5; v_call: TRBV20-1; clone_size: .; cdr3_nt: TGCAGTGCTAGTAAGTCACAAATTAATCAGCCCCAGCATTTT; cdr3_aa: CSASKSQINQPQHF
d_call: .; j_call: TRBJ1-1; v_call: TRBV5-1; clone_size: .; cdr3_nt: TGCGCCAGCAGCTTAGGAGGGGTAGGTGAAGCTTTCTTT; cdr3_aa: CASSLGGVGEAFF
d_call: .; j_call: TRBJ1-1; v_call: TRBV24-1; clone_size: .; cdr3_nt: TGTGCCCTCCCCAAGATTCGGGGTGAAGCTTTCTTT; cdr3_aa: CALPKIRGEAFF
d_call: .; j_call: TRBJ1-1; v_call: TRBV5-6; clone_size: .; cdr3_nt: TGTGCCAGCAGCCCGGCGTTCAGGAGCGGGAACACTGAAGCTTTCTTT; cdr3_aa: CASSPAFRSGNTEAFF
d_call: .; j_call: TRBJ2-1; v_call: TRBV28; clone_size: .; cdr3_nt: TGTGCCAGCCTTGAGCGAGCCTCGTACAATGAGCAGTTCTTC; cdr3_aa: CASLERASYNEQFF
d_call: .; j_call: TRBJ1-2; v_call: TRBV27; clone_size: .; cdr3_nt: TGTGCCAGCAACCCCTCGTCGGGAACGGGTGATGGCTACACCTTC; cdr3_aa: CASNPSSGTGDGYTF
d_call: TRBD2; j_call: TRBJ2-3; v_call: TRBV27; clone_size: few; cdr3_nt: TGTGCCAGCAGTTTAAAGCCAAGCGGGGGGGCGTCAGATACGCAGTATTTT; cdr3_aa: CASSLKPSGGASDTQYF
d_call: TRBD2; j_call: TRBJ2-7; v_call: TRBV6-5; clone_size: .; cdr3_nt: TGTGCCAGCGACGCGGGGGGTTTGAACGAGCAGTACTTC; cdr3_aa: CASDAGGLNEQYF
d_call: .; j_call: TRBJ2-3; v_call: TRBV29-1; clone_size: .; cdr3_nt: TGCAGCGTTGCACAGGTAGACGATACGCAGTATTTT; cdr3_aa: CSVAQVDDTQYF
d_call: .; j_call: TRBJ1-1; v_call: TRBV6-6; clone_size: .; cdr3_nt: TGTGCCAGCAGTCCACCGGTTTTCGATCCGGGGTTTACCACTGAAGCTTTCTTT; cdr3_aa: CASSPPVFDPGFTTEAFF
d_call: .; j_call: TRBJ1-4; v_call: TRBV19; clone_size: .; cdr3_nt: TGTGCCAGTAGTATAGGCCCCGCGGGAGGAACTAATGAAAAACTGTTTTTT; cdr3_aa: CASSIGPAGGTNEKLFF
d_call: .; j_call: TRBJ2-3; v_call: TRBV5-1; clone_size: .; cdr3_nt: TGCGCCAGCAGCTTGGAGGGGCGGCACAACACAGATACGCAGTATTTT; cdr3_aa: CASSLEGRHNTDTQYF
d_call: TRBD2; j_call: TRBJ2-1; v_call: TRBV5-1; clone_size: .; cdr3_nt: TGCGCCAGCAGCGTGGCCGCCGCGGGGGGGTTCAATGAGCAGTTCTTC; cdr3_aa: CASSVAAAGGFNEQFF
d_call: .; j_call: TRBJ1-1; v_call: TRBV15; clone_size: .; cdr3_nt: TGTGCCACCAGCAGAGGGGGGGTGGACACTGAAGCTTTCTTT; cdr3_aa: CATSRGGVDTEAFF
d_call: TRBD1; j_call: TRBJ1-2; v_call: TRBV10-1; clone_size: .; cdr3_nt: TGCGCCAGCAACCAAGGGGGCGGTGGCTATGGCTACACCTTC; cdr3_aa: CASNQGGGGYGYTF
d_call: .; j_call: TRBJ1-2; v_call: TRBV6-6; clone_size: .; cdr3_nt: TGTGCCAGCAGTTTAGGCGGGGCTGCGATCTATGGCTACACCTTC; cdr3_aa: CASSLGGAAIYGYTF
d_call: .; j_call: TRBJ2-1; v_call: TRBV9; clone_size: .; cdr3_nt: TGTGCCAGCAACCCGGGCAATGAGCAGTTCTTC; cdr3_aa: CASNPGNEQFF
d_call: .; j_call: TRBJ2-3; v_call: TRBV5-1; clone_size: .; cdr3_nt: TGCGCCAGCAGCTCGGGGACTAGCACAGATACGCAGTATTTT; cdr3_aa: CASSSGTSTDTQYF
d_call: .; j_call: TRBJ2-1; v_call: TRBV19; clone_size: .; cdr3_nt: TGTGCCAGTAGTATTAGTGACTATACCTACAATGAGCAGTTCTTC; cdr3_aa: CASSISDYTYNEQFF
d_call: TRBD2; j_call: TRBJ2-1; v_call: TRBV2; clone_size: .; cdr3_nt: TGTGCCAGCAGTGATAGACTAGCGCATTACAATGAGCAGTTCTTC; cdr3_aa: CASSDRLAHYNEQFF
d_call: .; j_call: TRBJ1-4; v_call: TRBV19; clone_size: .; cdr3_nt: TGTGCCAGTAGTATAAGGGACTCTGCTAATGAAAAACTGTTTTTT; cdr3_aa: CASSIRDSANEKLFF
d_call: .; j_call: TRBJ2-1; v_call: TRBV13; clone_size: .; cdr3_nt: TGTGCCAGCAGCTTGCCGGGACTGAACAATGAGCAGTTCTTC; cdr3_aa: CASSLPGLNNEQFF
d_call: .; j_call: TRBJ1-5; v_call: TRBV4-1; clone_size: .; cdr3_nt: TGCGCCAGCAGCCCGTCCGGGGTGAATCAGCCCCAGCATTTT; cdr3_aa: CASSPSGVNQPQHF
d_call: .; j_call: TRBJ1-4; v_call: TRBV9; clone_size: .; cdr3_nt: TGTGCCAGCAGCGTAGATAGACAGGCAGAAAAACTGTTTTTT; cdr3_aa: CASSVDRQAEKLFF
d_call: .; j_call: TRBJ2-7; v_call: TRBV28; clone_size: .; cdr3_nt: TGTGCCAGCAGTTTGGCCGAGGGAGCGCAGTACTTC; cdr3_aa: CASSLAEGAQYF
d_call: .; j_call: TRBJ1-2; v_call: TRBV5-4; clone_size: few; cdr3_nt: TGTGCCAGCAGCTTGTGGGGGGGCTATGGCTACACCTTC; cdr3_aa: CASSLWGGYGYTF
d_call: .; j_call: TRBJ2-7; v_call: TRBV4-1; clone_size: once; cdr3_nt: TGCGCCAGCAGCCAAGTTCTTTCTGGCTTTGAGGACGAGCAGTACTTC; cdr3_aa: CASSQVLSGFEDEQYF
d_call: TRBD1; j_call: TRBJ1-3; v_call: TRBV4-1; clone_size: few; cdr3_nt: TGCGCCAGCAGCCAAGCCGACAGGGGGCCTGGAAACACCATATATTTT; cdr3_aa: CASSQADRGPGNTIYF
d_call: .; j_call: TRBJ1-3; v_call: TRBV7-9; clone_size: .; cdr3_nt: TGTGCCAGCGCTAGTACGGGAAGGGGAAACACCATATATTTT; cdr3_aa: CASASTGRGNTIYF
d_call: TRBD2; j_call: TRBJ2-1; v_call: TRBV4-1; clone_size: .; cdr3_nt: TGCGCCAGCAGCCAAGAGCTCCTACTAGCGGGGGTGGGCAATGAGCAGTTCTTC; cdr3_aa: CASSQELLLAGVGNEQFF
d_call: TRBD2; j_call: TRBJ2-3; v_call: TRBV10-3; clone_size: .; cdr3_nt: TGTGCCATCAGTGAGAGAGCGGAGCGGGGGGCCGGGAGTACGCAGTATTTT; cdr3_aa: CAISERAERGAGSTQYF
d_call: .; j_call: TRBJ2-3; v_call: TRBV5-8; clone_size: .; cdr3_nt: TGTGCCAGCAGCTCCCTGGCAAGCACAGATACGCAGTATTTT; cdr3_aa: CASSSLASTDTQYF
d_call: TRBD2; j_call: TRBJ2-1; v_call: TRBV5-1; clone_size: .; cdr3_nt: TGCGCCAGCAGCTTGTCCCCCCTAGCGGGAGGAAGCAATGAGCAGTTCTTC; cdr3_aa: CASSLSPLAGGSNEQFF